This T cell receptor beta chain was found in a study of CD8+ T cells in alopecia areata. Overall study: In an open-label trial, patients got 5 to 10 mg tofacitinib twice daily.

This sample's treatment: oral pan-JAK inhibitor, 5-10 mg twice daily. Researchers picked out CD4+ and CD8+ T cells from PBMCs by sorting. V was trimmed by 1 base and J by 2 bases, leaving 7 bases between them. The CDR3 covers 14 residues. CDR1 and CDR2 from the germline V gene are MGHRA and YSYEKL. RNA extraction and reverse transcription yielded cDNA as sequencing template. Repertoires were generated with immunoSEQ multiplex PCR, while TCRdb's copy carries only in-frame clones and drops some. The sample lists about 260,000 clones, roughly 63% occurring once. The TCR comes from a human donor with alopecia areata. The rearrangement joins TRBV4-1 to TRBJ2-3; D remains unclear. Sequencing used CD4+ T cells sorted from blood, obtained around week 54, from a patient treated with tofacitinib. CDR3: CASSQVGITDTQYF. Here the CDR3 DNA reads TGCGCCAGCAGCCAAGTGGGGATCACAGATACGCAGTATTTT.